This T cell receptor beta chain was identified during a study of shared T cell receptors in the human thymus. This CDR3 is 20 amino acids long. Germline lookup yields CDR1 LGHNT and CDR2 FRNRAP. V dropped 2 bases and J dropped 5 bases, with 28 bases sitting between them. TCRdb keeps only in-frame clones here, not all; method: immunoSEQ multiplex PCR. Of approximately 660,000 clones listed, approximately 87% are singletons. The sample also formed part of further work on human thymus T cells. That report notes: The people who donated were healthy Finnish babies having corrective surgery for congenital heart defects. Thymus tissue was removed during corrective cardiac surgery. An apparent bias in V and J gene usage was seen in thymic and blood repertoires. Related reports documented highly overlapping thymic repertoires among unrelated individuals.

The source is a boy under two years old with a congenital heart defect. The genes are TRBV12-5 and TRBJ2-1; D might be TRBD1 (8 bases). The sample was thymocytes. The CDR3 DNA sequence: TGTGCTAGTGGTTTGTGGGGGGGGACAGGAGTACGTCCAAAAAACAATGAGCAGTTCTTC. Translating it yields CASGLWGGTGVRPKNNEQFF.